The T cell receptor (beta chain) described here comes from a study of blood T cells in healthy people across ages. Together with a sample-barcoded 5' primer, a J-beta primer mix was included in a second PCR lasting about 7 to 12 cycles. Using its own MiXCR run on the 5' RACE reads, TCRdb lists one record per CDR3 protein. The sample contains roughly 1.6 million distinct CDR3 sequences, 34% of which appear only once. This CDR3 comprises 15 residues. Germline V gene sequence: CDR1 DFQATT, CDR2 SNEGSKA (reference sequence). With respect to this clonotype: The junction differs from germline at one of its ends, possibly a read error.

The chain has TRBV20-1 and TRBJ2-5; D unresolved. The sequence was collected from a woman in her twenties or thirties in good health. Material for sequencing was blood. The CDR3 DNA follows: TGCAGTGCTTACCCCAACAGAGAACCCCAAGAGACCCATTACTTC. Its protein product is CSAYPNREPQETHYF.